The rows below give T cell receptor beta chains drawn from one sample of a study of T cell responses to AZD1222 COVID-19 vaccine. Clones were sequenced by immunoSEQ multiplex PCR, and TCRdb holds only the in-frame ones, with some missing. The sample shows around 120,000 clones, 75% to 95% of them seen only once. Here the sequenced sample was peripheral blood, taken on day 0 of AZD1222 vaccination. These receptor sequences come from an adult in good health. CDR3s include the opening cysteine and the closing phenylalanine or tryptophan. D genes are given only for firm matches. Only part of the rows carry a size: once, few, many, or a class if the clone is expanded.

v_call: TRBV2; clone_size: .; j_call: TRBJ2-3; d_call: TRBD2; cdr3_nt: TGTGCCAGCAGCGACGGGACTAGCGTGTTCACAGATACGCAGTATTTT; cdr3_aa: CASSDGTSVFTDTQYF
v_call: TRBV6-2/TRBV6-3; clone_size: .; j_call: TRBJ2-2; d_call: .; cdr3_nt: TGTGCCAGCAGTTTCCCGGGTCCGGGGGAGCTGTTTTTT; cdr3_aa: CASSFPGPGELFF
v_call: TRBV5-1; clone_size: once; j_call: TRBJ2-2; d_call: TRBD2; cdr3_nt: TGCGCCAGCAGCCCCGGACTAGCGTTCACCGGGGAGCTGTTTTTT; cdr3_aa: CASSPGLAFTGELFF
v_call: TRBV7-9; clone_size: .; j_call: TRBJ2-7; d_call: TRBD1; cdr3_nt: TGTGCCAGCAGCCGACCGGGACAGGGAACCTACGAGCAGTACTTC; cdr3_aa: CASSRPGQGTYEQYF
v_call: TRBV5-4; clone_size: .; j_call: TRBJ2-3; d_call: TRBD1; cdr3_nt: TGTGCCAGCAGCTCCGGGACAGGGCTGAACACAGATACGCAGTATTTT; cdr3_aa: CASSSGTGLNTDTQYF
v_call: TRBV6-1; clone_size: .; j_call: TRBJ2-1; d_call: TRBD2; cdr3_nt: TGTGCCAGCAGTGATAGCGGGGTTACTCGTTCGTACAATGAGCAGTTCTTC; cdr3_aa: CASSDSGVTRSYNEQFF
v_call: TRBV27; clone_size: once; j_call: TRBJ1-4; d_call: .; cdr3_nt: TGTGCCAGCAGTTTATCCGGGTCGCGTGAAAAACTGTTTTTT; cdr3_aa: CASSLSGSREKLFF
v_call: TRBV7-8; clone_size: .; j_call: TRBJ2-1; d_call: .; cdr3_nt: TGTGCCAGCAGCTTAGGAACCAATGAGCAGTTCTTC; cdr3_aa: CASSLGTNEQFF
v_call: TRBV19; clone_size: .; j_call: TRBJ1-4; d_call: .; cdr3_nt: TGTGCCAGTAGTGATTACAGGGCCACTAATGAAAAACTGTTTTTT; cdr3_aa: CASSDYRATNEKLFF
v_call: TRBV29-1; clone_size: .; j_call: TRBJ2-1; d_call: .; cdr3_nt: TGCAGCGTTGAAAAGTCGAGGGGAAATGAGCAGTTCTTC; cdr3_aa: CSVEKSRGNEQFF
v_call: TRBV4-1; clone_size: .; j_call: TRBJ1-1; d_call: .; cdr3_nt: TGCGCCAGCAGCCAAGTCCCCAGGGTCACTGAAGCTTTCTTT; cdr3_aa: CASSQVPRVTEAFF
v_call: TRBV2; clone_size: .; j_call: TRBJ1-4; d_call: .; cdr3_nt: TGTGCCAGCAGTGAACAGGGCCTGACCGGGGAAAAACTGTTTTTT; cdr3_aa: CASSEQGLTGEKLFF
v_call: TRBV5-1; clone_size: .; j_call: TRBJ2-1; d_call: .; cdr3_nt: TGCGCCAGCAGCTTGGCCGCTACTCGCAACAATGAGCAGTTCTTC; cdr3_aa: CASSLAATRNNEQFF
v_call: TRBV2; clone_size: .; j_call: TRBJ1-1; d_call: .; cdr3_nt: TGTGCCAGCAGTGAAGAGGGGAACACTGAAGCTTTCTTT; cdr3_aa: CASSEEGNTEAFF
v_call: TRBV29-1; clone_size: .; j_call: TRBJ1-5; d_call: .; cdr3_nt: TGCAGCGTCCGTGCTGGATTCAATCAGCCCCAGCATTTT; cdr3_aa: CSVRAGFNQPQHF
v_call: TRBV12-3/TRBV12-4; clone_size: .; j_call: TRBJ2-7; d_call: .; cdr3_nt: TGTGCCAGCAGTGCCGGGGACCGCTACGAGCAGTACTTC; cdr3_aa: CASSAGDRYEQYF
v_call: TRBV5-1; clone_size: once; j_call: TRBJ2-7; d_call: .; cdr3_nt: TGCGCCAGCAGCCCGACCGGGGTGGGTCCCTACGAGCAGTACTTC; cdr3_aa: CASSPTGVGPYEQYF
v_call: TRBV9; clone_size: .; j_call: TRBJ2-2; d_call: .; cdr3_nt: TGTGCCAGCAGCGTAGTGTCCGGGGAGCTGTTTTTT; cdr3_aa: CASSVVSGELFF
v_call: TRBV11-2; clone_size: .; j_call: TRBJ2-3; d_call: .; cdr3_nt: TGTGCCAGCAGCTTAGGGTGGGCAGGGACAGATACGCAGTATTTT; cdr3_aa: CASSLGWAGTDTQYF
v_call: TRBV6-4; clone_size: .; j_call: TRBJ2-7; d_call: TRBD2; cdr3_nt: TGTGCCAGCAGTGTCCGGGGGGGGTCCGAGCAGTACTTC; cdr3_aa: CASSVRGGSEQYF
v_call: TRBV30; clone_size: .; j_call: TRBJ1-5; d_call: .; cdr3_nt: TGTGCCTGGAGTGTACGGGCAGATCAGCCCCAGCATTTT; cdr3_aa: CAWSVRADQPQHF
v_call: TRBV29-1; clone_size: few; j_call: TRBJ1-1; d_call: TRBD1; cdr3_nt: TGCAGCGTCCGGACAGGGGGCAAGGTGATGAACACTGAAGCTTTCTTT; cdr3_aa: CSVRTGGKVMNTEAFF
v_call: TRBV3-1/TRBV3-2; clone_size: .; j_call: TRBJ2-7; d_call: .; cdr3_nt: TGTGCCAGCAGCCAAGAATTAGCGGCGAGCTCCTACGAGCAGTACTTC; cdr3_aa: CASSQELAASSYEQYF
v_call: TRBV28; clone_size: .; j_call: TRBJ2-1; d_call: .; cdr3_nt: TGTGCCAGCAGCCGTTATGAGCAGTTCTTC; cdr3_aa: CASSRYEQFF
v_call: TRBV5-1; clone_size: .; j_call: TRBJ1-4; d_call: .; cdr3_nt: TGCGCCAGCAGCTTGGGCGGGCTAAATGAAAAACTGTTTTTT; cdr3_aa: CASSLGGLNEKLFF
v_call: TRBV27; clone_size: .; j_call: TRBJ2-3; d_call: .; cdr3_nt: TGTGCCAGCAGTTTCCTCCCAGCAGGGACGAGTACAGATACGCAGTATTTT; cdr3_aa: CASSFLPAGTSTDTQYF
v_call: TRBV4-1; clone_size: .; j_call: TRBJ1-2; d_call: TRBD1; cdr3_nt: TGCGCCAGCAGCCAAGCCAGACAGGGGGCAAATCGTGGCTACACCTTC; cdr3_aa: CASSQARQGANRGYTF
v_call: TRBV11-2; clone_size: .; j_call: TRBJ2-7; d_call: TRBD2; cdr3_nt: TGTGCCAGCAGCTCCGGACTAGCGGGAGGCGAGCAGTACTTC; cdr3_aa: CASSSGLAGGEQYF
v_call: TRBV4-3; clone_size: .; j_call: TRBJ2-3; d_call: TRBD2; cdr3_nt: TGCGCCAGCAGCCAAGCTCGTACTAGCGGAAACACAGATACGCAGTATTTT; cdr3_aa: CASSQARTSGNTDTQYF
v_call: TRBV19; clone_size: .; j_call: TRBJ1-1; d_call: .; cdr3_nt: TGTGCCAGTAGTATTTATCAGGGTGAAGCTTTCTTT; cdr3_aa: CASSIYQGEAFF
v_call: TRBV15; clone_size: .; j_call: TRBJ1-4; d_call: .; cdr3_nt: TGTGCCACCAGCAGGGATTGGAATGAAAAACTGTTTTTT; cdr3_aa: CATSRDWNEKLFF
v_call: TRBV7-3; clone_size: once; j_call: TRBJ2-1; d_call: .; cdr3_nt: TGTGCCAGCAGCTTATACTCCCGGAGCTCCTACAATGAGCAGTTCTTC; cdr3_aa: CASSLYSRSSYNEQFF
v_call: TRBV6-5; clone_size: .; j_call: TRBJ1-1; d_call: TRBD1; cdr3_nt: TGTGCCAGCGCCAGAAGGGGGCGGGATCAAGCTTTCTTT; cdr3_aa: CASARRGRDQAFF
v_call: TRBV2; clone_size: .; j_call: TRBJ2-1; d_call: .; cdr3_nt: TGTGCCAGCAGTGACTGGGGGGATTCCTACAATGAGCAGTTCTTC; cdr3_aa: CASSDWGDSYNEQFF
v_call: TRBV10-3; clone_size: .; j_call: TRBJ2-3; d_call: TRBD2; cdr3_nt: TGTGCCATCAGTGAGAGGGGCGGGAGGGGGCCAGATACGCAGTATTTT; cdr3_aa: CAISERGGRGPDTQYF
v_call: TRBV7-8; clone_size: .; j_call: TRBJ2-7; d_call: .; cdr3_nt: TGTGCCAGCAGTCTCGGAGGGGGTTACGAGCAGTACTTC; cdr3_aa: CASSLGGGYEQYF
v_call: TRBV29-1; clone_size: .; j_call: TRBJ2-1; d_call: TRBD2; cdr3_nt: TGCAGCGTTGTTCCCAGCGGGGTCCACAATGAGCAGTTCTTC; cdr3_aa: CSVVPSGVHNEQFF
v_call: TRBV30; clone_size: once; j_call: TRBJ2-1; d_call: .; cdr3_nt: TGTGCCTGGAGGGTATTACACCGGGATGAGCAGTTCTTC; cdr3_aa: CAWRVLHRDEQFF
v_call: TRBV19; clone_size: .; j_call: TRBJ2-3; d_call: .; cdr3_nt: TGTGCCAGTAACTGGGGGGCATCTAGCACAGATACGCAGTATTTT; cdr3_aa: CASNWGASSTDTQYF
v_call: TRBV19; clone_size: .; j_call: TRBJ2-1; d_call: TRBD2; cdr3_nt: TGTGCCAGTAGTAGACTTAGCGGGAGTCGCAATGAGCAGTTCTTC; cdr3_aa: CASSRLSGSRNEQFF
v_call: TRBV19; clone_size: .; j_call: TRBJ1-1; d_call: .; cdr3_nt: TGTGCCAGTAGTCCCCAGGGAGGCACTGAAGCTTTCTTT; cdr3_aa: CASSPQGGTEAFF
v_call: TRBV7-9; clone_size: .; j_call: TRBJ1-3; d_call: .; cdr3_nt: TGTGCCAGCAGCTTAATGGTCTCTGGAAACACCATATATTTT; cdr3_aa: CASSLMVSGNTIYF
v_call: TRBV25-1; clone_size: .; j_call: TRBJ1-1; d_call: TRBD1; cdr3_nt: TGTGCCAGCTCTGACAGGGGGATTACTGAAGCTTTCTTT; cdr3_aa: CASSDRGITEAFF
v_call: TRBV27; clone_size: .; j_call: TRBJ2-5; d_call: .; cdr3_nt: TGTGCCAGCAGTTTATCGAGAGGACAAGAGACCCAGTACTTC; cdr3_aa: CASSLSRGQETQYF